Following are 20 T cell receptor beta chains from one sample sequenced in a study of T cells in Graves' hyperthyroidism and ophthalmopathy. TCR beta CDR3 sequences were amplified from RNA transcripts. The HTBI set primed first-round TCR CDR3 RT-PCR. TCRdb passed the multiplex PCR reads through MiXCR, listing each CDR3 protein once. Of about 600,000 distinct CDR3 sequences listed, about 16% are singletons. Input material: blood. These receptor sequences come from a woman aged 40 to 55 with Graves' ophthalmopathy.

This clonotype appeared a few times. V gene TRBV18 combines with J gene TRBJ1-2; D perhaps matches TRBD1 (6 bases). CDR1 is KGHSH and CDR2 is LQKENI in the germline V gene. V was cut by 3 bases and J by 3 bases, with 11 bases left in between. The CDR3 spans 14 residues. CDR3 protein: CASSPSDRHYGYTF. DNA of the CDR3: TGTGCCAGCTCACCTTCGGACAGACACTATGGCTACACCTTC.

This clonotype was seen more than once but under ten times. This rearrangement joins TRBV3-1 to TRBJ2-7; the match to TRBD1 covers 9 bases. The CDR3 runs 15 residues. The trim removed 0 bases at V and 7 bases at J, leaving 7 bases unmatched. In germline, CDR1 is LGHDT, CDR2 YNNKEL (reference sequence). CDR3 protein: CASSQEDRGLREQYF. The CDR3 DNA reads TGTGCCAGCAGCCAAGAGGACAGGGGCTTAAGGGAGCAGTACTTC.

This sequence joins TRBV5-1 and TRBJ2-1; D possibly corresponds to TRBD1 (5 bases). Germline V lookup: CDR1 SGHRS, CDR2 YFSETQ. The CDR3 loop spans 15 amino acids. Between the trimmed V and J ends, which lost 0 bases and 0 bases, there was a span of 7 bases. The CDR3 DNA follows: TGCGCCAGCAGCTTGGAGGGGTACTCCTACAATGAGCAGTTCTTC. It codes for CASSLEGYSYNEQFF.

This clonotype was recorded many times. The chain employs TRBV2 and TRBJ1-2, with a weak D call TRBD1 (5 bases). Per the germline V gene, CDR1 is SNHLY and CDR2 is FYNNEI. V was shortened by 6 bases and J by 4 bases, with 12 bases between the two germline ends. The CDR3 loop spans 13 amino acids. The chain's CDR3 is CASRGTDFYGYTF. CDR3 nucleotide sequence: TGTGCCAGCAGGGGGACGGATTTCTATGGCTACACCTTC.

This clonotype was picked up a small number of times. This chain joins TRBV6-1 and TRBJ1-1; D ambiguous. Trimming removed 5 bases from V and 0 bases from J, with 13 bases in between. The CDR3 has 15 residues. Germline-derived CDR1 and CDR2 are MNHNS and SASEGT. This chain's CDR3 is CASSYGQNMNTEAFF. DNA of the CDR3: TGTGCCAGCAGTTATGGTCAGAATATGAACACTGAAGCTTTCTTT.

This clonotype has ten or more counts. The chain carries TRBV19 and TRBJ1-1; D not certain. V lost 5 bases, J lost 4 bases, and 17 bases lay in between. The CDR3 runs 15 residues. Germline V gene data show CDR1 as LNHDA and CDR2 as SQIVND (reference sequence). The CDR3 DNA follows: TGTGCCAGTAGTCTCCGACGGGAGCAGATCACTGAAGCTTTCTTT. Protein sequence: CASSLRREQITEAFF.

This clonotype was recorded a few times. The J gene is TRBJ1-1, the V gene TRBV11-2; 7 bases fit TRBD1. V dropped 3 bases and J dropped 0; count of bases not matched to a gene: 7. The CDR3 contains 16 residues. Germline-derived CDR1 and CDR2 are SGHAT and FQNNGV. CDR3 sequence reads: CASSFKGGAMNTEAFF. The CDR3 region has the DNA TGTGCCAGCAGCTTCAAAGGGGGCGCGATGAACACTGAAGCTTTCTTT. Full variable domain (outside the CDR3, taken from reference TRBV11-2 and TRBJ1-1): EAGVAQSPRYKIIEKRQSVAFWCNPISGHATLYWYQQILGQGPKLLIQFQNNGVVDDSQLPKDRFSAERLKGVDSTLKIQPAKLEDSAVYLCASSFKGGAMNTEAFFGQGTRLTVV.

The table lists this clonotype with a count of one. J is TRBJ1-5 and V is TRBV10-3; TRBD1 matches at 7 bases. V was clipped by 6 bases and J by 4 bases; unmatched bases: 9. The CDR3 length is 15 residues. Germline V gene sequence: CDR1 ENHRY, CDR2 SYGVKD. Here the CDR3 DNA reads TGTGCCATCAGAGGGGACAGAAGTTTAAATCAGCCCCAGCATTTT. Its translation: CAIRGDRSLNQPQHF.

This clonotype was counted many times. Here the CDR3 DNA reads TGTGCCAGCAGTTTGTTCTCAGGGGACAGCACAGATACGCAGTATTTT. Protein: CASSLFSGDSTDTQYF. The chain couples TRBV12-3 or TRBV12-4 to TRBJ2-3; TRBD1 might be the D (6 bases). Trimming stripped 3 bases from V and 0 bases from J, with 13 bases between. The CDR3 sequence is 16 residues long.

The chain is built from TRBV12-3 or TRBV12-4 and TRBJ1-5; D remains ambiguous. This CDR3 contains 12 residues. Trimming took 6 bases from V and 5 from J, leaving 8 bases between them. CDR3 coding DNA: TGTGCCAGCAGAGTAGCGGATCAGCCCCAGCATTTT. This encodes CASRVADQPQHF.

The rearrangement uses TRBV24-1 and TRBJ2-2; D is possibly TRBD2 (5 bases). Between the trimmed V and J ends, which lost 6 bases and 4 bases, there was a span of 14 bases. Germline V lookup: CDR1 KGHDR, CDR2 SFDVKD. CDR3 length equals 15 residues. This CDR3 is CATSPGGQITGELFF. CDR3 nucleotides: TGTGCCACCAGTCCTGGCGGGCAGATCACCGGGGAGCTGTTTTTT.

There are a few counts of this clonotype. Here the CDR3 reads CASSGGSGKASYEQYF. The CDR3 DNA reads TGCGCCAGCAGCGGGGGTTCAGGGAAGGCTTCCTACGAGCAGTACTTC. The chain recombines TRBV5-1 with TRBJ2-7; D might be TRBD1 or TRBD2, each matching 5 bases. This CDR3 has 16 amino acids. Germline V gene lookup returns CDR1 SGHRS and CDR2 YFSETQ. Trimming removed 4 bases at V and 1 base at J, with 18 bases between.

In this sample, this clonotype turned up a few times. This chain joins TRBV7-3 and TRBJ2-3; tentatively, D is TRBD1 (6 bases). There are 16 residues in the CDR3. Trimming stripped 1 base from V and 4 bases from J, with 15 bases between. CDR1 is SGHTA, CDR2 FQGTGA, per germline. This CDR3 reads CASSLSVRGDPDTQYF. The CDR3 DNA sequence: TGTGCCAGCAGCTTAAGTGTCAGGGGCGACCCAGATACGCAGTATTTT.

This clonotype was recorded at least ten times. The chain is built from TRBV27 and TRBJ2-7; 7 positions agree with TRBD2. CDR1 is MNHEY, CDR2 SMNVEV, per germline (reference sequence). V lost 0 bases, J lost 2 bases, and 4 bases stayed unmatched. The CDR3 loop spans 15 amino acids. CDR3 in DNA: TGTGCCAGCAGTTTATCGGCTAGCGGTCCCTACGAGCAGTACTTC. As protein: CASSLSASGPYEQYF.

The chain uses TRBV6-1 and TRBJ1-6; a weak D match, TRBD1 (5 bases). Germline V lookup: CDR1 MNHNS, CDR2 SASEGT. This CDR3 has 15 amino acids. V dropped 6 bases and J dropped 8 bases, with 17 bases sitting between them. CDR3 DNA sequence: TGTGCCAGCAGCCCGAGGCGACAGCTAGATTCACCCCTCCACTTT. As protein: CASSPRRQLDSPLHF.

V usage is TRBV20-1 and J usage is TRBJ2-3, with 16 bases that match TRBD2. The germline V gene encodes CDR1 DFQATT and CDR2 SNEGSKA (reference sequence). The CDR3 runs to 20 residues. V dropped 7 bases and J dropped 3; count of bases not matched to a gene: 19. The CDR3 loop reads CSVPGPGTSGGGGPTDTQYF. CDR3 sequence (DNA): TGCAGTGTTCCCGGTCCCGGGACTAGCGGGGGGGGGGGCCCGACAGATACGCAGTATTTT.

A remark on this clonotype: This may come from a read error, since a much larger clone is one base off. V and J are TRBV6-6 and TRBJ2-1; no reliable D call. In germline, CDR1 is MNHNY, CDR2 SVGAGI (reference sequence). Trimming took off 2 bases at V and 5 bases at J, with 7 bases between the two ends. This CDR3 contains 13 residues. The CDR3: CASSYGVNNEQFF. CDR3 in DNA: TGTGCCAGCAGTTACGGGGTGAACAATGAGCAGTTCTTC.

This clonotype appeared a few times. The chain carries TRBV6-4 and TRBJ2-3, with D maybe TRBD2 (6 bases). The CDR3 extends over 15 amino acids. The V gene lost 3 bases and the J gene lost 2 bases, with 12 bases spanning the gap. CDR1 and CDR2 (germline): MRHNA, SNTAGT. Here the CDR3 DNA reads TGTGCCAGCAGTGATAGCGGTCTACACACAGATACGCAGTATTTT. Protein product: CASSDSGLHTDTQYF.

This clonotype showed up just a few times. This chain uses TRBV12-3 or TRBV12-4 with TRBJ2-1, with TRBD2 as a possible D gene (5 bases). This CDR3 spans 16 amino acids. Trimming cost V 3 bases and J 5 bases, with 17 bases left between them. CDR3 in amino acids: CASSFLGSLGNNEQFF. The DNA of the CDR3 is TGTGCCAGCAGTTTTTTAGGGAGTTTAGGCAACAATGAGCAGTTCTTC.

This sequence joins TRBV20-1 and TRBJ1-6, with 8 bases identical to TRBD1. The junction had 8 bases not matched to a gene; V was cut back by 0 bases and J by 7 bases. The CDR3 is 16 amino acids. Germline V CDR1 and CDR2: DFQATT, SNEGSKA (reference sequence). The CDR3 sequence is CSAREVEQGENSPLHF. The CDR3 nucleotides read TGCAGTGCTAGAGAAGTAGAACAGGGGGAGAATTCACCCCTCCACTTT.